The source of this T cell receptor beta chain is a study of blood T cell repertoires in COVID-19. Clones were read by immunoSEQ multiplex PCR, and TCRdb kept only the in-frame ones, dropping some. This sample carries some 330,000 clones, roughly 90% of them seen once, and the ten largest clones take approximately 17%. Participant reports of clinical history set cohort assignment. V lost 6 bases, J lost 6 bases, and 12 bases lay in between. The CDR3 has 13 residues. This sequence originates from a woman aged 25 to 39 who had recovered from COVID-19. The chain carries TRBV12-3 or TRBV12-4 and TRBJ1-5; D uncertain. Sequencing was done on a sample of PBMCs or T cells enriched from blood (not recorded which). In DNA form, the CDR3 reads TGTGCCAGCAGCGTTCATGGAGGTCAGCCCCAGCATTTT. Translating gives CASSVHGGQPQHF.